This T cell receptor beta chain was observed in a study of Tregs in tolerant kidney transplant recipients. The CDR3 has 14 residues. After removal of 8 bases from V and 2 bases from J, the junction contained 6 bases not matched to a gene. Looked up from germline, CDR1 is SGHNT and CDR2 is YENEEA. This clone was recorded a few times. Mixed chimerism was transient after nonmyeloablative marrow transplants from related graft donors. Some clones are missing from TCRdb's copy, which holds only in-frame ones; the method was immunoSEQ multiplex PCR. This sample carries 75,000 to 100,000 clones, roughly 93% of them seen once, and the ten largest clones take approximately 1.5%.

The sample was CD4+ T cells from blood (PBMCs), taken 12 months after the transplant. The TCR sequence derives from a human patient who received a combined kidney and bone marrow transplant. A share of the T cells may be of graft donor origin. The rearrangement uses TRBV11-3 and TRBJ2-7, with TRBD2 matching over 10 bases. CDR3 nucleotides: TGTGCCAGCGCAAGACTAGCGGGCGCCTACGAGCAGTACTTC. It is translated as CASARLAGAYEQYF.